The entry below describes one T cell receptor beta chain. The target antigen is unknown. The sorted-subset replicate PCRs were given around 200 ng DNA, which is 30,000 or so T cell genomes. Produced via immunoSEQ multiplex PCR; TCRdb's table is partial and in-frame only. The sample has approximately 1.5 million clones, 98% seen once; the top ten hold 0.36%. Germline-derived CDR1 and CDR2 are SGHRS and YFSETQ. The CDR3 loop spans 15 amino acids. After removal of 5 bases from V and 2 bases from J, the junction contained 7 bases not matched to a gene. The sample originates from a study of shared clonotypes between healthy human individuals. Study-wide points: Across a handful of donors, naive CD4 shared about 5%, naive CD8 more than 3%, memory CD4 2% to 2.5%, memory CD8 0.35% to 0.5%.

Sample: naive CD4+ T cells sorted from blood. The sample's subset: CD45RA+ positively selected. The clonotype originates from a man between 25 and 39 years old in good health. V usage is TRBV5-1 and J usage is TRBJ2-1, with 7 bases identical to TRBD2. The CDR3 sequence: CASSQAGSTYNEQFF. As DNA, the CDR3 is TGCGCCAGCAGTCAAGCGGGAAGCACCTACAATGAGCAGTTCTTC.